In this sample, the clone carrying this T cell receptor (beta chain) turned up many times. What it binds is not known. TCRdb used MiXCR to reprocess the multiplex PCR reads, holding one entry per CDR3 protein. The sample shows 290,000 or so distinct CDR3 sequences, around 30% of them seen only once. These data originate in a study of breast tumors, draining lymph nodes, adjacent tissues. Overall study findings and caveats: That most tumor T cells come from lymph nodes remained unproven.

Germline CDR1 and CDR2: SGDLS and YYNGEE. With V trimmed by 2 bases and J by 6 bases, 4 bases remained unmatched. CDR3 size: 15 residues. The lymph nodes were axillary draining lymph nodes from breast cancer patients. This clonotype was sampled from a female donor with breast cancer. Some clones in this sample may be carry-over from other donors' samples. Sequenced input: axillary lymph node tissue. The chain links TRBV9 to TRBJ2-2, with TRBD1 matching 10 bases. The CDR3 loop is CASSVLGQGAGELFF. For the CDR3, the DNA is TGTGCCAGCAGCGTCTTAGGACAGGGGGCCGGGGAGCTGTTTTTT.